These 24 T cell receptor beta chains were sequenced from one sample in a study of cytomegalovirus exposure and HLA in healthy donors. Both 60 Vbeta primers and 13 Jbeta primers went into the PCR. Assay: immunoSEQ multiplex PCR; the TCRdb copy retains only in-frame clones and omits some. The data show roughly 180,000 clones, approximately 72% seen once. Material for sequencing was PBMCs. The source is a female donor in good health and CMV-seronegative.

The chain is built from TRBV5-1 and TRBJ2-5; possible D gene TRBD1, 6 bases. The V end was cut by 1 base, the J end by 6 bases, with 16 bases between. The CDR3 has 15 residues. CDR1 is SGHRS and CDR2 is YFSETQ in the germline V gene. The CDR3 coding sequence is TGCGCCAGCAGCTTGTCGGTCAGGGGCGAGCAGACCCAGTACTTC. This sequence encodes CASSLSVRGEQTQYF.

This chain links TRBV7-9 with TRBJ2-3, with TRBD2 identical over 12 bases. Trimming at V came to 5 bases and at J to 1 base, leaving 7 bases not matched to a gene. Germline CDR1 is SEHNR and CDR2 is FQNEAQ (reference sequence). The CDR3 totals 17 residues. DNA for the CDR3: TGTGCCAGCAGCACCGGACTAGCGGGATTACGCACAGATACGCAGTATTTT. Amino acids: CASSTGLAGLRTDTQYF.

The chain couples TRBV5-1 to TRBJ2-7; tentative D call: TRBD2 (6 bases). Trimming cost V 4 bases and J 2 bases, with 19 bases left between them. Germline CDR1 reads SGHRS; CDR2 reads YFSETQ. The CDR3 runs 16 residues. The CDR3 region has the DNA TGCGCCAGCAGCCTCCACTCGGGGGAGGCAGCCTACGAGCAGTACTTC. This encodes CASSLHSGEAAYEQYF.

The chain has TRBV28 and TRBJ1-2; TRBD1 aligns across 8 bases. The CDR3 spans 14 residues. CDR1 is MDHEN and CDR2 is SYDVKM in the germline V gene. Losses at the gene ends were 6 bases for V and 4 bases for J; bases not matched to a gene: 7. CDR3 region: CASRGGTGGYGYTF. The CDR3 DNA sequence: TGTGCCAGCAGGGGCGGGACAGGAGGCTATGGCTACACCTTC.

As regards this clone: Other DNA variants within this sample encode the same CDR3. This chain links TRBV6-5 with TRBJ1-1; D may be TRBD1 (6 bases). The CDR3 has 13 residues. Trimming removed 2 bases from V and 4 bases from J, with 8 bases in between. Germline V gives CDR1 MNHEY, CDR2 SVGAGI. The CDR3 sequence is CASSYGRGTEAFF. In nucleotides, the CDR3 is TGTGCCAGCAGTTACGGCAGGGGCACTGAAGCTTTCTTT.

The chain uses TRBV30 and TRBJ2-7; 7 nucleotides align to TRBD1. V gave up 1 base and J gave up 7 bases; unmatched junction bases: 7. The CDR3 runs 13 residues. Germline V gene data show CDR1 as GTSNPN and CDR2 as SVGIG (reference sequence). CDR3 region: CAWSDRGMGEQYF. DNA of the CDR3: TGTGCCTGGAGTGACAGGGGAATGGGGGAGCAGTACTTC.

The rearrangement uses TRBV28 and TRBJ2-7; D may be TRBD1 (5 bases). CDR3 length: 18 amino acids. Germline V lookup: CDR1 MDHEN, CDR2 SYDVKM. With 5 bases removed from V and 0 bases from J, the gap between germline ends came to 23 bases. CDR3 DNA sequence: TGTGCCAGCAGTCCTCCGGTCACTTTGGACACCATCTCCTACGAGCAGTACTTC. This sequence encodes CASSPPVTLDTISYEQYF.

This clone appeared a few times. V usage is TRBV30 and J usage is TRBJ1-6; 7 positions match TRBD1. With 2 bases clipped from V and 9 bases from J, the junction kept 4 bases outside the gene matches. This CDR3 comprises 13 residues. Germline CDR1 and CDR2: GTSNPN and SVGIG (reference sequence). This CDR3 is CAWSLQGTSPLHF. The CDR3, as DNA: TGTGCCTGGAGTCTACAGGGGACTTCACCCCTCCACTTT.

This clone has only a few counts. Here the CDR3 reads CASSVTAGTSSYEQYF. The CDR3 DNA reads TGTGCCAGCAGCGTCACAGCGGGGACGAGCTCCTACGAGCAGTACTTC. This rearrangement joins TRBV9 to TRBJ2-7; 7 bases match TRBD2. Germline trimming cut 2 bases from V and 0 bases from J; bases unmatched to any gene: 8. Per the germline V gene, CDR1 is SGDLS and CDR2 is YYNGEE. This CDR3 region has 16 residues.

The chain carries TRBV9 and TRBJ1-1; possible D gene TRBD1, 5 bases. Trimming shortened V by 4 bases and J by 4 bases, and 11 bases separated the two germline ends. CDR1 SGDLS and CDR2 YYNGEE come from the germline V gene. This CDR3 is 13 amino acids long. The CDR3 coding sequence is TGTGCCAGCAGCCCAGGGCCCGGCACTGAAGCTTTCTTT. Protein: CASSPGPGTEAFF.

The chain recombines TRBV4-2 with TRBJ2-7, with 10 bases aligning to TRBD2. The CDR3 has 18 amino acids. CDR1 is LGHNA, CDR2 YNFKEQ, per germline. The J segment lost 2 bases and the V segment lost 0 bases, leaving 10 bases of the junction unmatched. The CDR3 is CASSQEGPLAGATYEQYF. The DNA for the CDR3 is TGTGCCAGCAGCCAAGAGGGACCTCTAGCGGGAGCGACCTACGAGCAGTACTTC.

The V call is TRBV19, the J call TRBJ2-3, with D uncertain. The CDR3 spans 13 residues. Germline CDR1 and CDR2: LNHDA and SQIVND (reference sequence). V was pared by 3 bases and J by 6 bases, with 10 bases between. The CDR3 coding sequence is TGTGCCAGTAGTATTTACTCTAGGGATACGCAGTATTTT. This gives the protein CASSIYSRDTQYF. Drawing the rest from reference TRBV19 and TRBJ2-3, the complete variable domain is DGGITQSPKYLFRKEGQNVTLSCEQNLNHDAMYWYRQDPGQGLRLIYYSQIVNDFQKGDIAEGYSVSREKKESFPLTVTSAQKNPTAFYLCASSIYSRDTQYFGPGTRLTVL.

This clone was observed once. This chain joins TRBV28 and TRBJ1-3, with D hard to call. CDR1 MDHEN and CDR2 SYDVKM come from the germline V gene. This CDR3 has 15 residues. V dropped 2 bases and J dropped 0 bases, with 8 bases sitting between them. The chain's CDR3 is CASSLDDISGNTIYF. The DNA for the CDR3 is TGTGCCAGCAGTTTAGATGACATCTCTGGAAACACCATATATTTT.

V usage is TRBV28 and J usage is TRBJ2-2, with D perhaps matching TRBD1 (5 bases). Per the germline V gene, CDR1 is MDHEN and CDR2 is SYDVKM. V dropped 6 bases and J dropped 4 bases, with 15 bases sitting between them. This CDR3 has 15 amino acids. The CDR3 DNA reads as TGTGCCAGCAGACCAGACAGTGTCGGCACCGGGGAGCTGTTTTTT. The encoded protein is CASRPDSVGTGELFF.

A single count supports this clone. The gene calls are TRBV9 and TRBJ2-1; 9 positions match TRBD2. The germline gives CDR1 SGDLS, CDR2 YYNGEE. J was trimmed by 7 bases and V by 3 bases; bases with no gene match: 8. The CDR3 has 15 residues. The CDR3 DNA follows: TGTGCCAGCAGCGGATTAGCGGGGGCGGGAAATGAGCAGTTCTTC. Translation: CASSGLAGAGNEQFF.

This clone was seen more than once but under ten times. The chain links TRBV9 to TRBJ2-5; the D gene is possibly TRBD2 (6 bases). The CDR3 sequence is 16 residues long. The ends were cut back, 0 bases at V and 3 bases at J, with 15 bases in the middle. Germline-derived CDR1 and CDR2 are SGDLS and YYNGEE. CDR3 in amino acids: CASSVDKVGGEETQYF. The CDR3 nucleotides are TGTGCCAGCAGCGTAGACAAAGTGGGAGGAGAAGAGACCCAGTACTTC.

The genes are TRBV14 and TRBJ2-5; 9 bases line up with TRBD2. Germline V lookup: CDR1 SGHDN, CDR2 FVKESK. Trimming removed 4 bases from V and 4 bases from J; junction bases left unmatched: 13. The CDR3 has 17 residues. The CDR3: CASSRELAGWGRETQYF. The CDR3 bases are TGTGCCAGCAGCCGGGAGCTAGCGGGATGGGGGAGAGAGACCCAGTACTTC.

The chain combines TRBV7-9 with TRBJ1-2; TRBD1 is a possible D gene (5 bases). Germline CDR1 is SEHNR and CDR2 is FQNEAQ (reference sequence). The CDR3 has 15 residues. V was clipped by 1 base and J by 5 bases, with 14 bases between them. This CDR3 reads CASSLVLTDTYGYTF. The CDR3 region has the DNA TGTGCCAGCAGCTTAGTCTTGACGGACACTTATGGCTACACCTTC.

This clone was seen a few times. V and J are TRBV7-2 and TRBJ2-1, with 7 bases matching TRBD1. Germline CDR1 reads SGHTA; CDR2 reads FQGNSA. The V gene end was trimmed by 2 bases and the J gene end by 5 bases; junction bases not matched to a gene: 12. This CDR3 comprises 17 residues. The CDR3 here is CASSLRGLRGLNNEQFF. CDR3 sequence (DNA): TGTGCCAGCAGCTTAAGAGGTCTAAGGGGGCTTAACAATGAGCAGTTCTTC.

The V call is TRBV5-8, the J call TRBJ2-5, with a tentative D call TRBD2 (7 bases). The CDR3 extends over 15 amino acids. CDR1 and CDR2 from the germline V gene are SGHTS and YDEGEE. V was clipped by 4 bases and J by 5 bases, with 18 bases between them. CDR3 amino acids: CASSLYGGRSETQYF. CDR3 DNA: TGTGCCAGCAGCCTGTACGGGGGGCGGTCTGAGACCCAGTACTTC.

V usage is TRBV9 and J usage is TRBJ2-5; D may be TRBD2 (6 bases). The closer fit of TRBJ2-7 to the DNA end suggests the J call may be wrong. In germline, CDR1 is SGDLS, CDR2 YYNGEE. This CDR3 contains 14 residues. The CDR3 DNA reads TGTGCCAGCAGTGCCGGACGGGGGTCCTACGAGCAGTACTTC. It specifies CASSAGRGSYEQYF.

V gene TRBV19 combines with J gene TRBJ2-1; 10 bases align to TRBD1. This CDR3 has 15 residues. V gave up 10 bases and J gave up 9 bases; unmatched junction bases: 15. Germline V gene sequence: CDR1 LNHDA, CDR2 SQIVND (reference sequence). The CDR3 region has the DNA TGTGCCACCCTACGGACAGGGGGGCCGATTGGTGAGCAGTTCTTC. Translated: CATLRTGGPIGEQFF.

This clone was detected only once. CDR3: CASRRGGRPTEAFF. The CDR3 nucleotides read TGTGCCAGCCGGAGGGGGGGGCGCCCGACTGAAGCTTTCTTT. The rearrangement joins TRBV28 to TRBJ1-1; D may be TRBD1 (6 bases). Trimming shortened V by 8 bases and J by 5 bases, and 18 bases separated the two germline ends. The CDR3 runs to 14 residues. Germline V gene sequence: CDR1 MDHEN, CDR2 SYDVKM.

The J gene is TRBJ1-2, the V gene TRBV6-6; D gene unclear. Germline assignment: CDR1 MNHNY and CDR2 SVGAGI (reference sequence). V was trimmed by 5 bases and J by 5 bases, leaving 18 bases between them. This CDR3 is 15 amino acids long. The DNA of the CDR3 is TGTGCCAGCAGTCAAGGGAGCGTAGGGCCGTATGGCTACACCTTC. It translates to CASSQGSVGPYGYTF.